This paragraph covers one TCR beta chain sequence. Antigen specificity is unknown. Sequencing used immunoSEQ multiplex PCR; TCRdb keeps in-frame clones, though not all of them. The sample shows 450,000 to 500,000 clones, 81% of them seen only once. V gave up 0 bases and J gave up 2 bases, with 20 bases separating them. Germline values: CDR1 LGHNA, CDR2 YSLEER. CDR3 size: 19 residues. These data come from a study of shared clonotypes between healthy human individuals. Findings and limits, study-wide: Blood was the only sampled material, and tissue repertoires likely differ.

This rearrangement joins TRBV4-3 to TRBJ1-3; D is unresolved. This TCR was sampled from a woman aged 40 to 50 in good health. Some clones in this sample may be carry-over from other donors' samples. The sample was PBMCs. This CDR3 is CASSQERGRRVTAGNTIYF. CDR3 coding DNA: TGCGCCAGCAGCCAAGAACGTGGCCGGAGGGTAACCGCTGGAAACACCATATATTTT.